This is a list of T cell receptor beta chains from one sample in a study of response to subunit inactivated influenza vaccine. TCRdb analysed the RT-PCR reads with MiXCR anew, one entry per CDR3 protein. Of about 700,000 distinct CDR3 sequences listed, about 15% are singletons. The starting material was PBMCs from blood, obtained approximately 15 days before vaccination. The receptors derive from a middle-aged man who received an inactivated influenza vaccine. The CDR3 runs from the conserved cysteine through the conserved F or W. D genes are given only for firm matches. Rows give clone size only sometimes, using once, few, many, or a class for an expanded clone.

j_call: TRBJ1-4; clone_size: NA; d_call: NA; v_call: TRBV7-2; cdr3_nt: TGTGCCAGCAGCTTAGCGCTAATTGGGGGGGGAAAACTGTTTTTT; cdr3_aa: CASSLALIGGGKLFF
j_call: TRBJ2-2; clone_size: NA; d_call: TRBD1; v_call: TRBV6-5; cdr3_nt: TGTGCCAGCAGTTCATCGTGGACAGGGGGCACCGGGGAGCTGTTTTTT; cdr3_aa: CASSSSWTGGTGELFF
j_call: TRBJ1-6; clone_size: NA; d_call: TRBD1; v_call: TRBV27; cdr3_nt: TGTGCCAGCAGTTCCCAGGGGGGTGATTCACCCCTCCACTTT; cdr3_aa: CASSSQGGDSPLHF
j_call: TRBJ2-1; clone_size: few; d_call: NA; v_call: TRBV6-1; cdr3_nt: TGTGCCAGCAGCTCCCCTCGAGGGCATAGCTCCTACAATGAGCAGTTCTTC; cdr3_aa: CASSSPRGHSSYNEQFF
j_call: TRBJ2-5; clone_size: few; d_call: NA; v_call: TRBV5-1; cdr3_nt: TGCGCCAGCAGCTCCCTGACAGAACCCGGGGGGACCCAGTACTTC; cdr3_aa: CASSSLTEPGGTQYF
j_call: TRBJ1-1; clone_size: few; d_call: NA; v_call: TRBV28; cdr3_nt: TGTGCCAGCAGTCAACCCAGGGGAGGGACTGAAGCTTTCTTT; cdr3_aa: CASSQPRGGTEAFF
j_call: TRBJ2-3; clone_size: few; d_call: TRBD2; v_call: TRBV7-9; cdr3_nt: TGTGCCAGCAGCTTAGAGGGACTAGCGCTCACAGATACGCAGTATTTT; cdr3_aa: CASSLEGLALTDTQYF
j_call: TRBJ2-7; clone_size: few; d_call: TRBD1; v_call: TRBV6-5; cdr3_nt: TGTGCCAGCAGTTACCCAGGACAGGGGGGCTACGAGCAGTACTTC; cdr3_aa: CASSYPGQGGYEQYF
j_call: TRBJ2-2; clone_size: many; d_call: NA; v_call: TRBV5-1; cdr3_nt: TGTGCCAGCAGTAACACCGGGGAGCTGTTTTTT; cdr3_aa: CASSNTGELFF
j_call: TRBJ2-7; clone_size: few; d_call: NA; v_call: TRBV5-1; cdr3_nt: TGCGCCAGCAGTTTTACCTACTCCAGAGATCACTTCTACGAGCAGTACTTC; cdr3_aa: CASSFTYSRDHFYEQYF
j_call: TRBJ2-3; clone_size: NA; d_call: NA; v_call: TRBV2; cdr3_nt: TGTGCCAGCCATAAACCCGGGGGGCCCGAAGATACGCAGTATTTT; cdr3_aa: CASHKPGGPEDTQYF
j_call: TRBJ2-2; clone_size: few; d_call: NA; v_call: TRBV7-6; cdr3_nt: TGTGCCAGCAGCCCGCGGGTGATCACCGGGGAGCTGTTTTTT; cdr3_aa: CASSPRVITGELFF
j_call: TRBJ1-1; clone_size: NA; d_call: TRBD1; v_call: TRBV9; cdr3_nt: TGTGCCAGCAGCGCCGGACAGGCGGGGAACACTGAAGTTTTCTTT; cdr3_aa: CASSAGQAGNTEVFF
j_call: TRBJ2-7; clone_size: NA; d_call: TRBD2; v_call: TRBV10-3; cdr3_nt: TGTGCTATCGGGCGGGAGGGGAGCTACGAGCAGTACTTC; cdr3_aa: CAIGREGSYEQYF
j_call: TRBJ1-6; clone_size: few; d_call: TRBD1; v_call: TRBV6-6; cdr3_nt: TGTGCCAGTGATACAGGGGCCGGGTCACCCCTCCACTTT; cdr3_aa: CASDTGAGSPLHF
j_call: TRBJ1-6; clone_size: NA; d_call: TRBD1; v_call: TRBV11-1; cdr3_nt: TGTGCCAGCAGGGGCGGGACAGGTATCGGCTCCTATAATTCACCCCTCCACTTT; cdr3_aa: CASRGGTGIGSYNSPLHF
j_call: TRBJ1-2; clone_size: many; d_call: NA; v_call: TRBV12-3/TRBV12-4; cdr3_nt: TGTGCCAGCACCCGGGAACAGGGTGGTAGCTATGGCTACACCTTC; cdr3_aa: CASTREQGGSYGYTF
j_call: TRBJ1-1; clone_size: many; d_call: TRBD1; v_call: TRBV12-3/TRBV12-4; cdr3_nt: TGTGCCAGCAGTCCCGGGGGGCACAGGGGGCGATGGACTGAAGCTTTCTTT; cdr3_aa: CASSPGGHRGRWTEAFF
j_call: TRBJ1-5; clone_size: NA; d_call: TRBD1; v_call: TRBV20-1; cdr3_nt: TGCAGTGCGAGACAGGGAAACAATCAGCCCCAGCATTTT; cdr3_aa: CSARQGNNQPQHF
j_call: TRBJ2-5; clone_size: few; d_call: NA; v_call: TRBV29-1; cdr3_nt: TGCAGCGTTGAAGATTTACGGGTAGAGACCCAGTACTTC; cdr3_aa: CSVEDLRVETQYF
j_call: TRBJ1-5; clone_size: many; d_call: NA; v_call: TRBV28; cdr3_nt: TGTGCCAGCTGCCGACAGACCAATCAGCCCCAGCATTTT; cdr3_aa: CASCRQTNQPQHF
j_call: TRBJ2-3; clone_size: NA; d_call: TRBD1; v_call: TRBV4-2; cdr3_nt: TGTGCCAGCAGCCGTACCCCCGGGACAGCCATACCAGATACGCAGTATTTT; cdr3_aa: CASSRTPGTAIPDTQYF
j_call: TRBJ2-7; clone_size: few; d_call: NA; v_call: TRBV10-2; cdr3_nt: TGCGCCAGCAGTGAGTCCGCGGTTTCCTACGAGCAGTACTTC; cdr3_aa: CASSESAVSYEQYF
j_call: TRBJ2-3; clone_size: few; d_call: TRBD2; v_call: TRBV15; cdr3_nt: TGTGCCACCAGCAGAGAGGGGCGGGAGGGGTCAGATACGCAGTATTTT; cdr3_aa: CATSREGREGSDTQYF
j_call: TRBJ2-7; clone_size: NA; d_call: NA; v_call: TRBV4-2; cdr3_nt: TGTGCCAGCAGCCATTCGGGAACAAGCTCCTACGAGCAGTACTTC; cdr3_aa: CASSHSGTSSYEQYF
j_call: TRBJ2-2; clone_size: NA; d_call: NA; v_call: TRBV20-1; cdr3_nt: TGCAGTGCTAGGGCCCAGGGGACACGGAACACCGGGGAGCTGTTTTTT; cdr3_aa: CSARAQGTRNTGELFF
j_call: TRBJ2-7; clone_size: few; d_call: NA; v_call: TRBV7-9; cdr3_nt: TGTGCCAGCAGCTCCCGGGGCTCGGGTGAGCAGTACTTC; cdr3_aa: CASSSRGSGEQYF
j_call: TRBJ1-2; clone_size: NA; d_call: TRBD1; v_call: TRBV11-2; cdr3_nt: TGTGCCAGCAGCATGACAGGGCCCCAGGCGGGCGGCTACACCTTC; cdr3_aa: CASSMTGPQAGGYTF
j_call: TRBJ2-5; clone_size: NA; d_call: NA; v_call: TRBV6-5; cdr3_nt: TGTGCCAGCAGTTACGGTGCTGCGGGGGCGAGAGAGACCCAGTACTTC; cdr3_aa: CASSYGAAGARETQYF
j_call: TRBJ2-1; clone_size: NA; d_call: NA; v_call: TRBV7-9; cdr3_nt: TGTGCCAGCAGCCTCCGCCAGGCGTCCAATGAGCAGTTCTTC; cdr3_aa: CASSLRQASNEQFF
j_call: TRBJ2-2; clone_size: NA; d_call: TRBD2; v_call: TRBV12-3/TRBV12-4; cdr3_nt: TGTGCCAGCAGCCATCCGTTTGTAGCGGGAGGCTACACCGGGGAGCTGTTTTTT; cdr3_aa: CASSHPFVAGGYTGELFF
j_call: TRBJ2-7; clone_size: few; d_call: NA; v_call: TRBV20-1; cdr3_nt: TGCAGTGCCAGGGGTTCCCACGAGCAGTACTTC; cdr3_aa: CSARGSHEQYF
j_call: TRBJ1-2; clone_size: NA; d_call: TRBD1; v_call: TRBV29-1; cdr3_nt: TGCAGCGTTAAGACCGGGACAGGGGCCTATGGCTACACCTTC; cdr3_aa: CSVKTGTGAYGYTF
j_call: TRBJ1-2; clone_size: many; d_call: NA; v_call: TRBV5-1; cdr3_nt: TGCGCCAGCAGCCCCGCCGGAGGGGTAGGCTATGGCTACACCTTC; cdr3_aa: CASSPAGGVGYGYTF
j_call: TRBJ2-7; clone_size: NA; d_call: NA; v_call: TRBV9; cdr3_nt: TGTGCCAGCAGCGCTCATGAAAACTACGAGCAGTACTTC; cdr3_aa: CASSAHENYEQYF
j_call: TRBJ2-1; clone_size: many; d_call: NA; v_call: TRBV4-1; cdr3_nt: TGCGCCAGCAGCCACCTTTGGGGGGCCTACAATGAGCAGTTCTTC; cdr3_aa: CASSHLWGAYNEQFF
j_call: TRBJ2-2; clone_size: NA; d_call: NA; v_call: TRBV7-2; cdr3_nt: TGTGCCAGCACCAATCGAAACACCGGGGAGCTGTTTTTT; cdr3_aa: CASTNRNTGELFF
j_call: TRBJ2-1; clone_size: few; d_call: NA; v_call: TRBV29-1; cdr3_nt: TGCAGCGTTGAGGGAACTAGCTCCTACAATGAGCAGTTCTTC; cdr3_aa: CSVEGTSSYNEQFF
j_call: TRBJ2-5; clone_size: NA; d_call: NA; v_call: TRBV28; cdr3_nt: TGTGCCAGCAGTTTAGGGACGGGGGCGCGGGCGGAGACCCAGTACTTC; cdr3_aa: CASSLGTGARAETQYF
j_call: TRBJ2-3; clone_size: NA; d_call: TRBD2; v_call: TRBV6-2/TRBV6-3; cdr3_nt: TGTGCCAGCAGTTACTCGCCCCTACTAGCGGGAGTTAAGGGGCAAGATACGCAGTATTTT; cdr3_aa: CASSYSPLLAGVKGQDTQYF
j_call: TRBJ2-7; clone_size: many; d_call: NA; v_call: TRBV11-2; cdr3_nt: TGTGCCAGCAGCTTAGACCTCAGCTCCTACGAGCAGTACTTC; cdr3_aa: CASSLDLSSYEQYF
j_call: TRBJ1-5; clone_size: many; d_call: NA; v_call: TRBV2; cdr3_nt: TGTGCCAGCGGCAAAGGGGCGGCCGCCAATCAGCCCCAGCATTTT; cdr3_aa: CASGKGAAANQPQHF
j_call: TRBJ2-1; clone_size: few; d_call: TRBD2; v_call: TRBV6-2/TRBV6-3; cdr3_nt: TGTGCCAGCAGACGGGAGGGACATGAGCAGTTCTTC; cdr3_aa: CASRREGHEQFF
j_call: TRBJ2-7; clone_size: few; d_call: NA; v_call: TRBV7-9; cdr3_nt: TGTGCCAGCAGCTTAGCGGTGGCGACGGGCTCCTACGAGCAGTACTTC; cdr3_aa: CASSLAVATGSYEQYF
j_call: TRBJ2-7; clone_size: few; d_call: NA; v_call: TRBV5-1; cdr3_nt: TGCGCCAGCAGCTTGGCTCCTGACACCCAATACCTCTACGAGCAGTACTTC; cdr3_aa: CASSLAPDTQYLYEQYF
j_call: TRBJ2-7; clone_size: NA; d_call: NA; v_call: TRBV15; cdr3_nt: TGTGCCACCAGCAGAGAGCTCTCCGGGATCCTTGTTTACGAGCAGTACTTC; cdr3_aa: CATSRELSGILVYEQYF
j_call: TRBJ2-7; clone_size: few; d_call: TRBD1; v_call: TRBV7-9; cdr3_nt: TGTGCCAGCAGCTTAGCCGGGACAGGGGATAACGAGCAGTACTTC; cdr3_aa: CASSLAGTGDNEQYF
j_call: TRBJ2-1; clone_size: NA; d_call: TRBD2; v_call: TRBV5-1; cdr3_nt: TGCGCCAGCAGCCTTACGGGACTAGCGGGGGCAAATGAGCAGTTCTTC; cdr3_aa: CASSLTGLAGANEQFF
j_call: TRBJ2-1; clone_size: NA; d_call: TRBD1; v_call: TRBV25-1; cdr3_nt: TGTGCCAGCAGTGAACCCGGGACAGGGGGAAGGCAGTTCTTC; cdr3_aa: CASSEPGTGGRQFF
j_call: TRBJ2-5; clone_size: NA; d_call: NA; v_call: TRBV12-3/TRBV12-4; cdr3_nt: TGTGCCAGCAGTTTATTTGGGGAAAAAGAGACCCAGTACTTC; cdr3_aa: CASSLFGEKETQYF
j_call: TRBJ1-2; clone_size: few; d_call: NA; v_call: TRBV6-5; cdr3_nt: TGTGCCAGCAGTTCCATCCTCGGGGTAACCAACTATGGCTACACCTTC; cdr3_aa: CASSSILGVTNYGYTF
j_call: TRBJ1-4; clone_size: NA; d_call: TRBD1; v_call: TRBV7-8; cdr3_nt: TGTGCCAGCAGCTTTCGGGACAGATATAGGCCAACTAATGAAAAACTGTTTTTT; cdr3_aa: CASSFRDRYRPTNEKLFF
j_call: TRBJ2-3; clone_size: many; d_call: NA; v_call: TRBV27; cdr3_nt: TGTGCCAGCAGTCCTTTGGGGGGCGCCGATACGCAGTATTTT; cdr3_aa: CASSPLGGADTQYF
j_call: TRBJ2-7; clone_size: NA; d_call: NA; v_call: TRBV4-3; cdr3_nt: TGCGCCAGCAGCCAAGACGGCAACTACGAGCAGTACTTC; cdr3_aa: CASSQDGNYEQYF
j_call: TRBJ2-3; clone_size: few; d_call: TRBD2; v_call: TRBV29-1; cdr3_nt: TGCAGCACCGGGACTAGCGAAATAGATACGCAGTATTTT; cdr3_aa: CSTGTSEIDTQYF
j_call: TRBJ2-7; clone_size: few; d_call: NA; v_call: TRBV7-2; cdr3_nt: TGTGCCAGCAGCTTCGACGGACTCCCCTCCGAGCAGTACTTC; cdr3_aa: CASSFDGLPSEQYF
j_call: TRBJ1-2; clone_size: many; d_call: TRBD1; v_call: TRBV3-1; cdr3_nt: TGTGCCAGCAGCCTCGGGACAGGAACTACTAACTATGGCTACACCTTC; cdr3_aa: CASSLGTGTTNYGYTF
j_call: TRBJ2-2; clone_size: few; d_call: TRBD1; v_call: TRBV5-1; cdr3_nt: TGCGCCAGCAGTCGGACCCGGGACAGGTTCTCCGGGGAGCTGTTTTTT; cdr3_aa: CASSRTRDRFSGELFF
j_call: TRBJ2-3; clone_size: NA; d_call: NA; v_call: TRBV27; cdr3_nt: TGTGCCAGCAGTTTATTTTGGGGACGGACCACCACAGATACGCAGTATTTT; cdr3_aa: CASSLFWGRTTTDTQYF
j_call: TRBJ2-3; clone_size: NA; d_call: TRBD2; v_call: TRBV5-5; cdr3_nt: TGTGCCAGCAGCGCGGGAGGGTGGTCAGATACGCAGTATTTT; cdr3_aa: CASSAGGWSDTQYF